This entry lists 3 T cell receptor beta chains sequenced from one sample in a study of CD8 T cells in Susac syndrome. Random hexamers served to reverse transcribe roughly 0.45 to 1 ug RNA. TCRdb independently ran MiXCR on the immunoSEQ multiplex PCR reads; one entry per CDR3 protein. This table has some 100,000 distinct CDR3 sequences, approximately 93% appearing once. Sequencing input: CD4+ T cells from PBMCs. Receptors originate from a human donor with multiple sclerosis.

The chain combines TRBV7-9 with TRBJ1-1, with D perhaps TRBD1 (5 bases). V was shortened by 5 bases and J by 5 bases, with 21 bases between the two germline ends. The germline CDR1 and CDR2 sequences are SEHNR and FQNEAQ (reference sequence). CDR3 length: 16 residues. Here the CDR3 reads CASSPLGGTGGTEAFF. The DNA for the CDR3 is TGTGCCAGCAGCCCCTTAGGTGGTACGGGGGGTACTGAAGCTTTCTTT.

The chain has TRBV2 and TRBJ1-6; no reliable D call. Between the trimmed V and J ends, which lost 3 bases and 0 bases, there was a span of 12 bases. The CDR3 is 17 amino acids. CDR1 is SNHLY and CDR2 is FYNNEI in the germline V gene. CDR3 bases: TGTGCCAGCAGTGAGGACCGTCCTAGCTCCTATAATTCACCCCTCCACTTT. The encoded protein is CASSEDRPSSYNSPLHF.

This chain uses TRBV7-2 with TRBJ2-1; unclear D gene. The germline CDR1 and CDR2 sequences are SGHTA and FQGNSA. V was clipped by 2 bases and J by 8 bases, with 10 bases between them. The CDR3 has 13 residues. The CDR3 region is CASSLRVQYEQFF. CDR3 DNA: TGTGCCAGCAGCTTAAGGGTCCAGTATGAGCAGTTCTTC.